The TCR beta chain described here comes from a study of T cell repertoires in cytomegalovirus infection. TCRdb analysed the reads with MiXCR anew, one entry per CDR3 protein. The sample lists a few hundred thousand distinct CDR3 sequences; roughly 10% were seen once. Worth noting for this clonotype: Antigen: not known.

The study's findings and limits: The response measured ex vivo was dominated by TCR beta clonotypes (HLA-C-restricted and CMV-specific).

Per the germline V gene, CDR1 is SGHVS and CDR2 is FNYEAQ. The CDR3 extends over 14 amino acids. The V gene end was trimmed by 1 base and the J gene end by 11 bases; junction bases not matched to a gene: 8. V and J are TRBV7-6 and TRBJ1-5, with 7 positions matching TRBD1. What was sequenced was PBMCs. The sequence derives from a human donor in good health (CMV status not recorded). Some clones in this sample may be carry-over from other donors' samples. CDR3 DNA: TGTGCCAGCAGCTTAGGGACAGGTCGGCCGTCCCAGCATTTT. Translated: CASSLGTGRPSQHF.